Listed below are T cell receptor beta chains from one sample, sequenced in a study of T cell changes during pregnancy in multiple sclerosis. TCRdb's table, derived via immunoSEQ multiplex PCR, lists solely in-frame clones and lacks some. Of about 59,000 clones in the sample, about 94% were seen once. The material was peripheral blood, obtained in the third trimester of pregnancy. All receptors derive from a female donor in good health, enrolled as a control in a pregnancy study. CDR3s include the opening cysteine and the closing phenylalanine or tryptophan. D genes are given only for firm matches. Only some rows state a clone size, as once, few, many or a class for expanded clones.

v_gene	len	d_gene	abundance	j_gene	CDR3nt	CDR3aa
TRBV27	13	NA	once	TRBJ1-2	TGTGCCAGCAGGACAACAGGGTACTATGGCTACACCTTC	CASRTTGYYGYTF
TRBV5-4	15	TRBD1	NA	TRBJ1-2	TGTGCCAGCAGCTTGGACAGGGGGCGCGGGTATGGCTACACCTTC	CASSLDRGRGYGYTF
TRBV5-4	13	NA	NA	TRBJ2-4	TGTGCCAGCAGCTCCACGGGACAACTTATTCAGTACTTC	CASSSTGQLIQYF
TRBV28	15	TRBD1	NA	TRBJ2-2	TGTGCCAGCAGGCGAACAGGGGGCGTCACCGGGGAGCTGTTTTTT	CASRRTGGVTGELFF
TRBV29-1	10	NA	NA	TRBJ2-1	TGCAGCGTTACATACAATGAGCAGTTCTTC	CSVTYNEQFF
TRBV7-9	15	NA	NA	TRBJ2-2	TGTGCCAGCAGCCCCGAGACAGTGAACACCGGGGAGCTGTTTTTT	CASSPETVNTGELFF
TRBV7-6	16	TRBD2	NA	TRBJ2-2	TGTGCCAGCAGCTTAGAAAGGACTAGCGTTACCGGGGAGCTGTTTTTT	CASSLERTSVTGELFF
TRBV7-2	17	TRBD2	once	TRBJ2-4	TGTGCCAGCAGCTCCTCAACTAGCGGGGTAGCCAAAAACATTCAGTACTTC	CASSSSTSGVAKNIQYF
TRBV29-1	12	NA	NA	TRBJ2-1	TGCAGCGTTACCGGGAACACCCATGAGCAGTTCTTC	CSVTGNTHEQFF
TRBV11-3	17	NA	NA	TRBJ1-1	TGTGCCAGCAGCTTAGTCCCCTTGGACAGAGTCAACACTGAAGCTTTCTTT	CASSLVPLDRVNTEAFF
TRBV11-1	12	NA	NA	TRBJ1-1	TGTGCCAGCAGCTACGGGGGGCGTGAAGCTTTCTTT	CASSYGGREAFF
TRBV10-2	13	NA	once	TRBJ1-1	TGCGCCAGCAGCGTGGAGGGATACACTGAAGCTTTCTTT	CASSVEGYTEAFF
TRBV7-3	15	NA	NA	TRBJ2-3	TGTGCCAGCAGCTTAATAGGGGGTAGCACAGATACGCAGTATTTT	CASSLIGGSTDTQYF
TRBV4-3	13	NA	NA	TRBJ1-1	TGCGCCAGCAGCCAAGATCGGTCCTTCGAAGCTTTCTTT	CASSQDRSFEAFF